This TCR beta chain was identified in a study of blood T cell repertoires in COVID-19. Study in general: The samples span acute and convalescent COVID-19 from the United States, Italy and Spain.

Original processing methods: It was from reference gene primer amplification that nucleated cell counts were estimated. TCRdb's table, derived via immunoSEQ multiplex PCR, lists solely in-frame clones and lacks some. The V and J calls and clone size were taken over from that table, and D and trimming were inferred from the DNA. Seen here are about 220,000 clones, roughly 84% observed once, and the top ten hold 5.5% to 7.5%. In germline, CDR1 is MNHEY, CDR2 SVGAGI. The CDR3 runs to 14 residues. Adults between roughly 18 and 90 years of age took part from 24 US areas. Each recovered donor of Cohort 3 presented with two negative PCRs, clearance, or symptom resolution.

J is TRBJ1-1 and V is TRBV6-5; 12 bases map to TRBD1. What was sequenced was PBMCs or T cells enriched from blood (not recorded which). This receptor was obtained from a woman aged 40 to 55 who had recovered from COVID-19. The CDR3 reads CATGTGGKNTEAFF. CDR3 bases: TGTGCTACCGGGACAGGGGGCAAGAACACTGAAGCTTTCTTT.